These 3 T cell receptor beta chains were all obtained from the same sample, sequenced in a study of OX40 agonist ivuxolimab in advanced cancers. Clones were read by immunoSEQ multiplex PCR, and TCRdb kept only the in-frame ones, dropping some. The sample consists of about 61,000 clones, 75% to 90% of them appearing once. Material: CD4+ or CD8+ T cells sorted from blood, obtained in a trial of the OX40 agonist ivuxolimab. The receptor source for this set is an adult with an advanced solid tumor such as melanoma, head and neck, liver or kidney cancer.

In this sample, this clone turned up a few times. The rearrangement uses TRBV29-1 and TRBJ1-2, with TRBD1 matching 8 bases. Per the germline V gene, CDR1 is SQVTM and CDR2 is ANQGSEA. Trimming cost V 7 bases and J 8 bases; bases outside gene matches: 3. The CDR3 extends over 10 amino acids. The CDR3 bases are TGCAGCGCAACAGGGGGGGGCTACACCTTC. Translating it yields CSATGGGYTF.

The chain is built from TRBV18 and TRBJ1-1, with a tentative D call TRBD1 (5 bases). CDR1 and CDR2 from the germline V gene are KGHSH and LQKENI. With 3 bases removed from V and 3 bases from J, the gap between germline ends came to 14 bases. CDR3 size: 15 residues. CDR3 nucleotide sequence: TGTGCCAGCTCACCCCTGGGTGGGGGGGACACTGAAGCTTTCTTT. Translated, it gives CASSPLGGGDTEAFF.

This clone was recorded once. The genes are TRBV11-3 and TRBJ2-2, with D tentatively TRBD1 (5 bases). The CDR3 has 15 residues. The germline V gene encodes CDR1 SGHNT and CDR2 YENEEA. Between the trimmed V and J ends, which lost 5 bases and 5 bases, there was a span of 15 bases. The CDR3, as DNA: TGTGCCAGCAGCCCCTCGCCAGGGCAAACCGGGGAGCTGTTTTTT. Protein: CASSPSPGQTGELFF.